A selection of T cell receptor beta chains follows, all from one sample in a study of blood T cell repertoires in COVID-19. This table comes from immunoSEQ multiplex PCR, and its TCRdb copy is limited to in-frame clones, with some not included. The table lists around 400,000 clones, just under 90% of them singletons, with 1.5% to 2% in the top ten. The source material was PBMCs or T cells enriched from blood (not recorded which). Receptors originate from a young woman who had recovered from COVID-19. Both conserved end residues are part of each CDR3. The D gene is left open where the match is weak. The listing skips clone size in some rows; elsewhere it reads once, few, many or a size class.

TRBJ1-5	-	TRBD1	TRBV20-1	CSLRQGAAQHF	TGCAGTCTTAGACAGGGCGCAGCCCAGCATTTT
TRBJ1-2	-	TRBD1	TRBV7-2	CASSLGAGTGENYGYTF	TGTGCCAGCAGCTTAGGGGCAGGGACAGGGGAGAACTATGGCTACACCTTC
TRBJ2-5	-	TRBD2	TRBV28	CASSLLGGSGRGQETQYF	TGTGCCAGCAGTTTACTGGGGGGTAGCGGGAGGGGACAAGAGACCCAGTACTTC
TRBJ1-5	many	TRBD1	TRBV5-4	CASSFRDRPNQPQHF	TGTGCCAGCAGCTTCCGGGACAGGCCCAATCAGCCCCAGCATTTT
TRBJ2-2	-	-	TRBV15	CATSRDGGGRGEPGELFF	TGTGCCACCAGCAGAGATGGAGGAGGGCGAGGAGAACCCGGGGAGCTGTTTTTT
TRBJ2-7	-	-	TRBV29-1	CSVELGSSSYEQYF	TGCAGCGTTGAACTAGGATCGTCGTCCTACGAGCAGTACTTC
TRBJ1-4	-	-	TRBV6-6	CASSLDSSTNEKLFF	TGTGCCAGCAGCCTGGACAGCTCCACTAATGAAAAACTGTTTTTT
TRBJ2-1	-	-	TRBV20-1	CSASEKGVLYNEQFF	TGCAGTGCTAGTGAAAAAGGGGTCCTATACAATGAGCAGTTCTTC
TRBJ2-7	-	TRBD1	TRBV2	CASSDGDRFSYEQYF	TGTGCCAGCAGTGATGGGGACAGGTTCTCCTACGAGCAGTACTTC
TRBJ2-3	-	-	TRBV15	CATSRPTGKADTQYF	TGTGCCACCAGCAGACCGACAGGAAAGGCAGATACGCAGTATTTT
TRBJ1-1	-	-	TRBV18	CASSPLPGLGIEAFF	TGTGCCAGCTCACCACTCCCAGGGTTGGGTATTGAAGCTTTCTTT
TRBJ2-1	-	TRBD1	TRBV19	CASTMTGEGEQFF	TGTGCCAGTACTATGACAGGGGAAGGTGAGCAGTTCTTC
TRBJ2-5	-	TRBD2	TRBV3-1/TRBV3-2	CASSLGGDQETQYF	TGTGCCAGCAGCCTCGGGGGGGACCAAGAGACCCAGTACTTC
TRBJ1-6	-	-	TRBV4-1	CASSQVQGYNSPLHF	TGCGCCAGCAGCCAAGTCCAGGGCTATAATTCACCCCTCCACTTT
TRBJ2-4	-	TRBD1	TRBV5-1	CASSNRDSLLAKNIQYF	TGCGCCAGCAGCAACCGGGACAGTCTCCTAGCCAAAAACATTCAGTACTTC
TRBJ2-5	-	-	TRBV11-2	CASSRGWGGQETQYF	TGTGCCAGCAGTCGCGGATGGGGAGGCCAAGAGACCCAGTACTTC
TRBJ1-1	-	-	TRBV6-5	CASSYSSGLGHEAFF	TGTGCCAGCAGTTACTCGTCAGGTTTAGGTCATGAAGCTTTCTTT
TRBJ2-7	-	TRBD1	TRBV6-6	CASSLPRQGVSSYEQYF	TGTGCCAGCAGTCTTCCCCGACAGGGAGTGAGCTCCTACGAGCAGTACTTC
TRBJ1-2	-	-	TRBV18	CASSPRAGEKFIERGYTF	TGTGCCAGCTCACCACGGGCAGGGGAAAAGTTTATAGAGCGTGGCTACACCTTC
TRBJ2-7	-	-	TRBV7-2	CASSFSLVYEQYF	TGTGCCAGCAGCTTTTCATTAGTGTACGAGCAGTACTTC
TRBJ1-1	-	-	TRBV11-2	CASRLNRVGTEAFF	TGTGCCAGCAGGTTAAACAGGGTCGGCACTGAAGCTTTCTTT
TRBJ1-6	-	TRBD1	TRBV30	CAWSNGQGDSPLHF	TGTGCCTGGAGTAACGGACAGGGTGATTCACCCCTCCACTTT
TRBJ1-2	-	-	TRBV19	CASSKRQDGYTF	TGTGCCAGTAGTAAGAGACAGGATGGCTACACCTTC
TRBJ1-2	-	TRBD1	TRBV4-3	CASSRRTGGGYTF	TGCGCCAGCAGCCGGCGGACAGGAGGGGGCTACACCTTC
TRBJ2-2	-	-	TRBV5-1	CASSLIVSTGELFF	TGCGCCAGCAGCTTGATTGTGAGCACCGGGGAGCTGTTTTTT
TRBJ1-6	-	-	TRBV15	CATSRDVVIQGFNSPLHF	TGTGCCACCAGCAGAGATGTCGTAATACAGGGTTTTAATTCACCCCTCCACTTT
TRBJ2-1	-	TRBD2	TRBV2	CASSVVAGGLYNEQFF	TGTGCCAGCAGTGTGGTGGCGGGGGGCCTCTACAATGAGCAGTTCTTC
TRBJ1-4	-	-	TRBV5-1	CASSAGLSPTNEKLFF	TGCGCCAGCAGCGCGGGACTTTCACCAACTAATGAAAAACTGTTTTTT
TRBJ2-7	-	TRBD1	TRBV7-8	CASSVRQGARYEQYF	TGTGCCAGCAGCGTCCGACAGGGGGCGCGGTACGAGCAGTACTTC
TRBJ1-2	-	TRBD1	TRBV19	CASRTGANYGYTF	TGTGCCAGTAGGACAGGGGCTAACTATGGCTACACCTTC
TRBJ2-7	-	-	TRBV11-2	CASSLDPAYEQYF	TGTGCCAGCAGCTTAGATCCGGCCTACGAGCAGTACTTC
TRBJ1-2	-	-	TRBV20-1	CSALENYGYTF	TGCAGTGCCCTAGAGAACTATGGCTACACCTTC
TRBJ2-7	-	-	TRBV28	CASRAGASYEQYF	TGTGCCAGCAGGGCAGGGGCCTCCTACGAGCAGTACTTC
TRBJ2-5	-	TRBD2	TRBV30	CAWAAGPDETQYF	TGTGCCTGGGCAGCGGGGCCAGACGAGACCCAGTACTTC
TRBJ2-2	-	-	TRBV30	CAWSVSVDRGGRTGELFF	TGTGCCTGGAGTGTATCGGTCGATAGGGGTGGACGGACCGGGGAGCTGTTTTTT
TRBJ2-7	-	-	TRBV7-2	CASSLAYREQYF	TGTGCCAGCAGCTTAGCGTATCGGGAGCAGTACTTC
TRBJ2-6	once	TRBD1	TRBV4-3	CASSQEDRRVAGANVLTF	TGCGCCAGCAGCCAGGAGGACAGGCGGGTAGCGGGGGCCAACGTCCTGACTTTC
TRBJ1-5	-	TRBD1	TRBV6-2/TRBV6-3	CASSYSRQGWAQPQHF	TGTGCCAGCAGTTACTCGAGACAGGGGTGGGCTCAGCCCCAGCATTTT
TRBJ1-3	-	-	TRBV6-4	CASSGWGPAGNTIYF	TGTGCCAGCAGTGGATGGGGGCCGGCTGGAAACACCATATATTTT
TRBJ2-7	-	TRBD1	TRBV5-1	CASSSGDRAGEQYF	TGCGCCAGCAGTTCCGGGGACAGGGCCGGGGAGCAGTACTTC
TRBJ2-2	-	TRBD1	TRBV19	CASSVTGVTNTGELFF	TGTGCCAGTAGTGTGACAGGGGTCACCAACACCGGGGAGCTGTTTTTT